A single sample gave rise to the 14 T cell receptor beta chains below, sequenced in a study of shared T cell receptors in the human thymus (dated by TCRdb to about 2021). The library was produced with the immunoSEQ multiplex PCR assay. TCRdb mirrors the immuneACCESS table, restricted to in-frame sequences. Some clones are absent from its copies; in checked studies, under half trace to an unresolved V gene, and the reason for the others is unknown. Present in this sample are approximately 580,000 clones, around three quarters of which were seen just once. Of the sample, approximately 0.013% falls within the top ten clones. These data were likewise used in another study, on human thymus T cells.

Sequenced: thymocytes. These TCRs come from a boy under three years old with a congenital heart defect. Donor details come from another sample of the same person, matched by shared clones.

The CDR3 DNA is TGCAGTGCTTTGGAGGCCGGGGAGCTGTTTTTT. Its protein is CSALEAGELFF. This chain connects TRBV20-1 to TRBJ2-2; possible D gene TRBD2, 5 bases. Between the trimmed V and J ends, which lost 5 bases and 6 bases, there was a span of 7 bases. The V gene's germline CDR1 is DFQATT and CDR2 SNEGSKA (reference sequence). The CDR3 runs 11 residues.

Regarding this clone: Other nucleotide sequences from this sample produce the same CDR3. The J gene is TRBJ2-6, the V gene TRBV5-4; a weak D match, TRBD1 (5 bases). V gave up 2 bases and J gave up 1 base, with 7 bases separating them. CDR3 length equals 15 residues. CDR1 is SGHNT, CDR2 YYREEE, per germline (reference sequence). The CDR3 DNA follows: TGTGCCAGCAGCTTCCAGGGATCTGGGGCCAACGTCCTGACTTTC. Its translation is CASSFQGSGANVLTF.

This chain uses TRBV27 with TRBJ1-5; 8 bases align to TRBD1. The V segment lost 8 bases and the J segment 0 bases; nucleotides outside the gene matches: 9. This CDR3 has 16 residues. Germline CDR1 and CDR2: MNHEY and SMNVEV (reference sequence). CDR3 residues: CASGTGTGLSNQPQHF. The DNA of the CDR3 is TGTGCCAGCGGAACCGGGACAGGACTTAGCAATCAGCCCCAGCATTTT.

This chain links TRBV27 with TRBJ2-7, with TRBD2 matching over 7 bases. The CDR3 runs to 18 residues. CDR1 is MNHEY, CDR2 SMNVEV, per germline (reference sequence). V was pared by 3 bases and J by 3 bases, with 17 bases of the junction left unmatched. CDR3 residues: CASSFRGGGSGALYEQYF. For the CDR3, the DNA is TGTGCCAGCAGTTTCCGCGGGGGTGGGAGCGGGGCTCTCTACGAGCAGTACTTC.

The V and J genes are TRBV13 and TRBJ2-1; TRBD2 is a possible D gene (5 bases). Germline V gene sequence: CDR1 PRHDT, CDR2 FYEKMQ (reference sequence). Deletions cut 11 bases from V and 10 bases from J, with 15 bases between. The CDR3 is made up of 11 amino acids. The chain's CDR3 is CACHPREEQFF. CDR3 bases: TGTGCCTGCCACCCCCGGGAAGAGCAGTTCTTC.

In its sample, this clone was seen once. The chain has TRBV11-2 and TRBJ1-2; D is ambiguous. V dropped 0 bases and J dropped 8 bases, with 4 bases sitting between them. CDR1 is SGHAT, CDR2 FQNNGV, per germline. The CDR3 runs 11 residues. CDR3 bases: TGTGCCAGCAGCTTAGATCCGGGCTACACCTTC. Its translation is CASSLDPGYTF.

This clone was detected only once. For the CDR3, the DNA is TGTGCCAGTCTTGGAGGGACTAGTTCCCGGGAGCAGTACTTC. Protein sequence: CASLGGTSSREQYF. The gene calls are TRBV27 and TRBJ2-7; 8 nucleotides align to TRBD2. J was trimmed by 7 bases and V by 9 bases; bases with no gene match: 14. Germline loops: CDR1 MNHEY, CDR2 SMNVEV (reference sequence). The CDR3 runs 14 residues.

There are a few counts of this clone. This chain joins TRBV5-5 and TRBJ2-3, with D hard to call. Germline assignment: CDR1 SGHKS and CDR2 YYEKEE (reference sequence). V lost 4 bases and J lost 2, with 8 bases in between. The CDR3 is made up of 13 amino acids. For the CDR3, the DNA is TGTGCCAGCAGCCTCGGTGACACAGATACGCAGTATTTT. It specifies CASSLGDTDTQYF. Complete variable domain (other parts from reference TRBV5-5 and TRBJ2-3): DAGVTQSPTHLIKTRGQQVTLRCSPISGHKSVSWYQQVLGQGPQFIFQYYEKEERGRGNFPDRFSARQFPNYSSELNVNALLLGDSALYLCASSLGDTDTQYFGPGTRLTVL.

This rearrangement joins TRBV27 to TRBJ2-3; D not resolved. V lost 0 bases to trimming and J lost 0 bases, with 4 bases between them. The CDR3 has 14 residues. CDR1 is MNHEY and CDR2 is SMNVEV in the germline V gene (reference sequence). The DNA for the CDR3 is TGTGCCAGCAGTTTATCTTATAGCACAGATACGCAGTATTTT. This codes for CASSLSYSTDTQYF.

The chain carries TRBV6-4 and TRBJ2-1, with 7 bases lining up with TRBD1. The CDR3 loop spans 15 amino acids. V was pared by 2 bases and J by 7 bases, with 8 bases of the junction left unmatched. Germline lookup yields CDR1 MRHNA and CDR2 SNTAGT. CDR3 loop: CASSDARQGGNEQFF. In DNA form, the CDR3 reads TGTGCCAGCAGTGACGCCCGACAGGGCGGGAATGAGCAGTTCTTC.

J is TRBJ2-3 and V is TRBV7-4, with a tentative D call TRBD2 (6 bases). Trimming took off 5 bases at V and 5 bases at J, with 17 bases between the two ends. Germline assignment: CDR1 SGHVT and CDR2 SQSDAQ. This CDR3 has 15 residues. CDR3 sequence (DNA): TGTGCCAGCAGCCTCCAAAAGAACGGGGGAGATACGCAGTATTTT. It specifies CASSLQKNGGDTQYF.

V gene TRBV4-2 combines with J gene TRBJ2-1; 13 nucleotides match TRBD2. CDR1 and CDR2 from the germline V gene are LGHNA and YNFKEQ. CDR3 length: 15 amino acids. J lost 9 bases, V lost 4 bases, and 6 bases had no gene match. This chain's CDR3 is CASSPWTSGRTEQFF. Here the CDR3 DNA reads TGTGCCAGCAGCCCCTGGACTAGCGGGAGAACTGAGCAGTTCTTC.

The chain links TRBV18 to TRBJ1-2; possible D gene TRBD1, 6 bases. Germline CDR1 is KGHSH and CDR2 is LQKENI. V shed 3 bases and J shed 4 bases, with 12 bases lying between them. This CDR3 spans 14 amino acids. The DNA for the CDR3 is TGTGCCAGCTCACCCTCAGGGGCGCGCTATGGCTACACCTTC. Its translation: CASSPSGARYGYTF.

The chain uses TRBV19 and TRBJ2-3, with D perhaps matching TRBD1 (6 bases). This CDR3 region has 18 residues. Trimming stripped 4 bases from V and 3 bases from J, with 23 bases between. Per germline, CDR1 LNHDA and CDR2 SQIVND (reference sequence). CDR3 residues: CASSRSSGERGWTDTQYF. The CDR3, as DNA: TGTGCCAGTAGTAGGTCCAGCGGAGAGAGGGGGTGGACAGATACGCAGTATTTT.